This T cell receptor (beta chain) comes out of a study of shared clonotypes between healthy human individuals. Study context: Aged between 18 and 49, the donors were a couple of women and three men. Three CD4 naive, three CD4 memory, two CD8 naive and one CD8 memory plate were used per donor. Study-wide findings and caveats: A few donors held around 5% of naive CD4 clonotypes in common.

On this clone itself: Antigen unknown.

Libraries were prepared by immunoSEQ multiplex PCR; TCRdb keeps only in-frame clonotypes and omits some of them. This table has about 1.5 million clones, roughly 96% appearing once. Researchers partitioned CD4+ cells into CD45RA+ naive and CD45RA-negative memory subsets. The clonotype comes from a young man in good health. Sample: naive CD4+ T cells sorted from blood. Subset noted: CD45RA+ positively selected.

The CDR3 region has the DNA TGCAGCGTTGGCGGACAGGGAGTCTGGAGAGATGAGCAGTTCTTC. Its protein product is CSVGGQGVWRDEQFF. This chain links TRBV29-1 with TRBJ2-1; 8 nucleotides align to TRBD1. The germline V gene has CDR1 SQVTM and CDR2 ANQGSEA. V shed 4 bases, J shed 8 bases, and the junction held 13 bases outside the gene matches. CDR3 length equals 15 residues.